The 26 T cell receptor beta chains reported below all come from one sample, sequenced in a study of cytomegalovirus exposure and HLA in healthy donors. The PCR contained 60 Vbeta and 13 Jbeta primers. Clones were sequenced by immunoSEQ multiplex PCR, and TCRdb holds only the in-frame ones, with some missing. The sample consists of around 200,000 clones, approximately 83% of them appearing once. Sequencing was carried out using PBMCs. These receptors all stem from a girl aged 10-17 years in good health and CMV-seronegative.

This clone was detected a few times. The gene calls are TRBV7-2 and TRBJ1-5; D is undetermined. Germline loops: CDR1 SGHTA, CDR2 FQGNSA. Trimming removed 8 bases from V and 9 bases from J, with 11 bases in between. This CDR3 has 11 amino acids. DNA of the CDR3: TGTGCCAGCGGCCTTGGCTCGCCCCAGCATTTT. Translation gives CASGLGSPQHF.

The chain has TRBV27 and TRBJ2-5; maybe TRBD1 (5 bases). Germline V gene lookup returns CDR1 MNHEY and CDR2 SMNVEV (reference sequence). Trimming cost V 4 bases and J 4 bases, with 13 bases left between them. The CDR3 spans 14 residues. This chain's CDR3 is CASSSRVFGETQYF. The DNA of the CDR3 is TGTGCCAGCAGTTCCAGGGTGTTCGGAGAGACCCAGTACTTC.

In DNA form, the CDR3 reads TGTGCCAGCAGTGAAGGGGGGCCTGTCGACGAGCAGTACTTC. This translates into CASSEGGPVDEQYF. This sequence joins TRBV2 and TRBJ2-7; D might be TRBD1 (6 bases). Trimming shortened V by 1 base and J by 5 bases, and 12 bases separated the two germline ends. Germline V gives CDR1 SNHLY, CDR2 FYNNEI. The CDR3 sequence is 14 residues long.

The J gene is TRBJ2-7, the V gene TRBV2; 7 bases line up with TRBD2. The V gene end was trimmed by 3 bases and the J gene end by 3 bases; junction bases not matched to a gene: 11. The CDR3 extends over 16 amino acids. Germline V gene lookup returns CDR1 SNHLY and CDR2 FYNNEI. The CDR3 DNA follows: TGTGCCAGCAGTGAGGGTGGGGGGACTACCGGCTACGAGCAGTACTTC. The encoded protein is CASSEGGGTTGYEQYF.

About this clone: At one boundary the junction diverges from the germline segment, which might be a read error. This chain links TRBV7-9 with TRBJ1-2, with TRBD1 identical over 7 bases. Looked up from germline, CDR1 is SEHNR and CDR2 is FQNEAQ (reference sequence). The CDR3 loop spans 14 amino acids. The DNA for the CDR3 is TGTTCCAGCAGCTTAGAGACAGGGACCTATGGCTACACCTTC. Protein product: CSSSLETGTYGYTF.

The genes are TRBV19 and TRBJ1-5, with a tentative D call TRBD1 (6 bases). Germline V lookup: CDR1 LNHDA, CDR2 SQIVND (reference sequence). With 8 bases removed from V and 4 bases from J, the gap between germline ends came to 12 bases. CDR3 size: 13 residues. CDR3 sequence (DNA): TGTGCCAGTCAAGGACAGCCGAATCAGCCCCAGCATTTT. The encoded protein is CASQGQPNQPQHF.

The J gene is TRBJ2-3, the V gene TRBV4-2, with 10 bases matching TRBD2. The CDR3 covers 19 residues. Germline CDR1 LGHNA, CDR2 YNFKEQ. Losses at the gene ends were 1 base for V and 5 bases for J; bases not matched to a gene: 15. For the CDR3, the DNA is TGTGCCAGCAGCCAAGCCTGGCTAGCGGGGGCCGGGGGTAGAGATACGCAGTATTTT. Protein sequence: CASSQAWLAGAGGRDTQYF.

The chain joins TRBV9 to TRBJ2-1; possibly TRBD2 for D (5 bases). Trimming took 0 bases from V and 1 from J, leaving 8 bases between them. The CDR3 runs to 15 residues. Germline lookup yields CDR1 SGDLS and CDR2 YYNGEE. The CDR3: CASSVAEGSYNEQFF. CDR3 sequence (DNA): TGTGCCAGCAGCGTAGCTGAGGGATCCTACAATGAGCAGTTCTTC.

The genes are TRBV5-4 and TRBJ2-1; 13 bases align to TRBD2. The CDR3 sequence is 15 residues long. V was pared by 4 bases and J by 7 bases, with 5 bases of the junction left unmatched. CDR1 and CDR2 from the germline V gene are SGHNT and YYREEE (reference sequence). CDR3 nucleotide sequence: TGTGCCAGCAGCACAGGACTAGCGGGGGATAATGAGCAGTTCTTC. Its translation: CASSTGLAGDNEQFF.

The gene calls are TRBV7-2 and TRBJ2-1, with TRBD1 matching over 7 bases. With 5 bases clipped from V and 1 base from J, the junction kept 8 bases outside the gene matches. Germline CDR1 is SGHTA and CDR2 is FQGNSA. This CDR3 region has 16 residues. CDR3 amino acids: CASSQDAGGSYNEQFF. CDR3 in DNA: TGTGCCAGCAGCCAAGATGCAGGGGGTTCCTACAATGAGCAGTTCTTC.

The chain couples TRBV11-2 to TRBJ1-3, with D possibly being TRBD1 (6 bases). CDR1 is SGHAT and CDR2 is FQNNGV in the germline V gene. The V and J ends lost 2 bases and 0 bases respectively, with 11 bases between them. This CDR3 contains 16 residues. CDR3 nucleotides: TGTGCCAGCAGCTTACGACAGGTAACCTCTGGAAACACCATATATTTT. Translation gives CASSLRQVTSGNTIYF. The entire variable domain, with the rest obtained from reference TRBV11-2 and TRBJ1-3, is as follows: EAGVAQSPRYKIIEKRQSVAFWCNPISGHATLYWYQQILGQGPKLLIQFQNNGVVDDSQLPKDRFSAERLKGVDSTLKIQPAKLEDSAVYLCASSLRQVTSGNTIYFGEGSWLTVV.

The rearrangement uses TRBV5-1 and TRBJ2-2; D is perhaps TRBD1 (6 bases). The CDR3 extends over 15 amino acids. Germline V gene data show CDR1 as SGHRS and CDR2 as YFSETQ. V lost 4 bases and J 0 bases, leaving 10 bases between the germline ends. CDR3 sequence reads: CASSPGTSNTGELFF. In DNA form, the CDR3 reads TGCGCCAGCAGCCCGGGGACATCGAACACCGGGGAGCTGTTTTTT. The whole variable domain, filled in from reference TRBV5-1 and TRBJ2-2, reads KAGVTQTPRYLIKTRGQQVTLSCSPISGHRSVSWYQQTPGQGLQFLFEYFSETQRNKGNFPGRFSGRQFSNSRSEMNVSTLELGDSALYLCASSPGTSNTGELFFGEGSRLTVL.

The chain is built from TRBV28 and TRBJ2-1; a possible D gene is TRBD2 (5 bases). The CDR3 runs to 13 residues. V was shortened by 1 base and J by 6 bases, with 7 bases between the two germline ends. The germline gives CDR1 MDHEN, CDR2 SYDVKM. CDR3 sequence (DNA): TGTGCCAGCAGTTTATTAGGGAGCAATGAGCAGTTCTTC. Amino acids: CASSLLGSNEQFF.

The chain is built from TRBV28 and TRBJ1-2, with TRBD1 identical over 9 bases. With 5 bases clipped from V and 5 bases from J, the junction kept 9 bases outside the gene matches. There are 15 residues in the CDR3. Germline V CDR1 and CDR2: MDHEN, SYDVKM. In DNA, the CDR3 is TGTGCCAGCAGTGCAATACAGGGGGCGAATTATGGCTACACCTTC. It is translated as CASSAIQGANYGYTF.

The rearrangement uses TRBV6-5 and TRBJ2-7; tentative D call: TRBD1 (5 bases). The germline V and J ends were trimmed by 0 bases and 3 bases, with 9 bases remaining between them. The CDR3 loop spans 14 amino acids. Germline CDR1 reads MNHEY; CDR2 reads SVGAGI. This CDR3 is CASSYSIQGYEQYF. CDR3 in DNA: TGTGCCAGCAGTTACTCGATTCAGGGCTACGAGCAGTACTTC.

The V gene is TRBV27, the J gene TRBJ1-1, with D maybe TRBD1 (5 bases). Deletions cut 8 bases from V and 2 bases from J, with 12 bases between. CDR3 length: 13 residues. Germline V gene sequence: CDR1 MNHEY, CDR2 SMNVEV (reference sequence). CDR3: CASGGTLNTEAFF. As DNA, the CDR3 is TGTGCCAGCGGCGGGACGCTAAACACTGAAGCTTTCTTT.

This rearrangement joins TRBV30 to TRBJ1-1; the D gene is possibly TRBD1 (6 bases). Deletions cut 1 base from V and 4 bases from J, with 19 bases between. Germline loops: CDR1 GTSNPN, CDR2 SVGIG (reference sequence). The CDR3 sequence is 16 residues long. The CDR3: CAWSAGAEPGSTEAFF. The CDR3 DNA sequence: TGTGCCTGGAGTGCAGGGGCCGAACCGGGAAGCACTGAAGCTTTCTTT.

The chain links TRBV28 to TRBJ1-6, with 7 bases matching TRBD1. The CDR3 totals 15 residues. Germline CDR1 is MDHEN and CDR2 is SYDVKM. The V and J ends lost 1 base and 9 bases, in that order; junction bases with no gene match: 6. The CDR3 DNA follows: TGTGCCAGCAGTTTATTCTACAGGGGCGCTTCACCCCTCCACTTT. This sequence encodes CASSLFYRGASPLHF.

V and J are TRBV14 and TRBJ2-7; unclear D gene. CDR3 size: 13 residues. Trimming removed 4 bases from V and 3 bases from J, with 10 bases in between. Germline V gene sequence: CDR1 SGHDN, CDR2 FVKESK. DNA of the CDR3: TGTGCCAGCAGCCTACTTGAATTCTACGAGCAGTACTTC. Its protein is CASSLLEFYEQYF.

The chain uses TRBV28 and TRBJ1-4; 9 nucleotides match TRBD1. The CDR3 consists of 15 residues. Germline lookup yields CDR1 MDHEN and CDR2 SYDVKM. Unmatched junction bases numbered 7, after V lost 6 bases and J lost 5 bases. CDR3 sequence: CASRTLGTGNEKLFF. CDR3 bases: TGTGCCAGCAGAACCTTAGGGACAGGGAATGAAAAACTGTTTTTT.

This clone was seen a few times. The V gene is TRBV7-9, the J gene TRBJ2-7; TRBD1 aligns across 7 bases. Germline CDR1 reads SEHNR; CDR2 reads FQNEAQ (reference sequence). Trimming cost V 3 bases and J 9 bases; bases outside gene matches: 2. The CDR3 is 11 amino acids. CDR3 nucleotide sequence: TGTGCCAGCAGCTTTTCAGGGGGGCAGTACTTC. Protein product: CASSFSGGQYF.

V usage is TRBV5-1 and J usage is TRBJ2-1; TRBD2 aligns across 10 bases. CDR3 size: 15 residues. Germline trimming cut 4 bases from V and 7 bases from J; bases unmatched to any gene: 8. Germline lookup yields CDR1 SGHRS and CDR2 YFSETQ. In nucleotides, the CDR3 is TGCGCCAGCAGCGAAGTAGCGGGGGGCAGGAATGAGCAGTTCTTC. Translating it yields CASSEVAGGRNEQFF.

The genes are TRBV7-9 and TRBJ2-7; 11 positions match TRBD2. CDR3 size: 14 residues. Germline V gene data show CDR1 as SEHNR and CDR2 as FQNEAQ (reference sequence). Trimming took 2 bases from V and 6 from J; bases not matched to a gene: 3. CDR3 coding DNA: TGTGCCAGCAGCTTAACCCTAGCGGGAGGCGAGCAGTACTTC. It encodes CASSLTLAGGEQYF.

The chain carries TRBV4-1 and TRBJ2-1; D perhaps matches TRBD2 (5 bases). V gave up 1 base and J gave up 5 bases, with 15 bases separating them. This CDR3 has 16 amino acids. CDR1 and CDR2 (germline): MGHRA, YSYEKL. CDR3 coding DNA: TGCGCCAGCAGCCAAGCTACGCGAACTAGAAACAATGAGCAGTTCTTC. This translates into CASSQATRTRNNEQFF.

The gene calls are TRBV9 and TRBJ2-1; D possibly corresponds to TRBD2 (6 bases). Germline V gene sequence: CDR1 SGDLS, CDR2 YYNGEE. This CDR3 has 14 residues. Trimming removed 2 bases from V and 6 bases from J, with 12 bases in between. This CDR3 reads CASSVGGLSNEQFF. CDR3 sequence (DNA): TGTGCCAGCAGCGTTGGGGGACTGAGCAATGAGCAGTTCTTC.

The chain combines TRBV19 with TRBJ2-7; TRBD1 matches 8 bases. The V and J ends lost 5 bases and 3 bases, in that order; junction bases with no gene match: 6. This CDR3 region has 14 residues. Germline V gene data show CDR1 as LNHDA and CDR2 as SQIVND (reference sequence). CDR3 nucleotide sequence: TGTGCCAGTAGTGCATCCGGGACAGGCTACGAGCAGTACTTC. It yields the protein CASSASGTGYEQYF.